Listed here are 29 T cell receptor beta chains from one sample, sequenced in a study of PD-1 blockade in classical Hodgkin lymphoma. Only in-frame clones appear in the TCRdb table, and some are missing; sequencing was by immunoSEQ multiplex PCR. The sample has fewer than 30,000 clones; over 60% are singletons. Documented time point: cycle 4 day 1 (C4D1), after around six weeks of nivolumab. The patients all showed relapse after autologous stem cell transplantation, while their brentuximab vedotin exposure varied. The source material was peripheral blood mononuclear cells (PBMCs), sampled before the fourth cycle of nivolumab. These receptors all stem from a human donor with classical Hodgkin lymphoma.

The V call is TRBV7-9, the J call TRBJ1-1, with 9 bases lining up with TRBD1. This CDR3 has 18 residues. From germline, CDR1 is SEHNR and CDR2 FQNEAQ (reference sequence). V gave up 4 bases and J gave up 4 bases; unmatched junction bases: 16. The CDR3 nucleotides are TGTGCCAGCAGCTACGATCGGGGACAGGGAGTAAGGAGCACTGAAGCTTTCTTT. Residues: CASSYDRGQGVRSTEAFF.

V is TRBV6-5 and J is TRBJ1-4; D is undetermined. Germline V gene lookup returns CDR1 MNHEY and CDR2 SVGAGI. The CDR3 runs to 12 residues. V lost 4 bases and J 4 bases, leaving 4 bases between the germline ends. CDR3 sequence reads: CASSWGNEKLFF. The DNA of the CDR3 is TGTGCCAGCAGTTGGGGTAATGAAAAACTGTTTTTT.

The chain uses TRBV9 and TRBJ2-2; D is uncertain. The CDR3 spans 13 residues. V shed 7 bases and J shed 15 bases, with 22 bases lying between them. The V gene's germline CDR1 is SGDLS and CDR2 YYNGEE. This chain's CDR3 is CASDLGLYGKLFF. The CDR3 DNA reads TGTGCCAGCGACCTTGGGCTTTATGGTAAGTTGTTTTTT.

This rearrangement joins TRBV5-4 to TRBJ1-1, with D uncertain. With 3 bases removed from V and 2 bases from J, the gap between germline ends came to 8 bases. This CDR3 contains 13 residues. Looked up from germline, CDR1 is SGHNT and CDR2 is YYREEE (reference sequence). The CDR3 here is CASSSATNTEAFF. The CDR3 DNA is TGTGCCAGCAGCTCTGCTACAAACACTGAAGCTTTCTTT.

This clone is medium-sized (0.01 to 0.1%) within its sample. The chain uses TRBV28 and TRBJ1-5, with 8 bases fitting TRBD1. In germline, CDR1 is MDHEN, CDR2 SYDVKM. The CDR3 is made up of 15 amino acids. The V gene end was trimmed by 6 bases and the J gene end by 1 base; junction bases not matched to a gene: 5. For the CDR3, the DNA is TGTGCCAGCAGAAATACAGGGGGGAGCAATCAGCCCCAGCATTTT. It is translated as CASRNTGGSNQPQHF.

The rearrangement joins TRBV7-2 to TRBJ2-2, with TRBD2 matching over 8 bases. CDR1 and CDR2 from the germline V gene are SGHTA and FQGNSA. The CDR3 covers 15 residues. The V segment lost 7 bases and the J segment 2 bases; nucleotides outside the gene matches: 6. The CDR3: CASNGLADNTGELFF. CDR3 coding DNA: TGTGCCAGCAACGGACTAGCCGATAACACCGGGGAGCTGTTTTTT.

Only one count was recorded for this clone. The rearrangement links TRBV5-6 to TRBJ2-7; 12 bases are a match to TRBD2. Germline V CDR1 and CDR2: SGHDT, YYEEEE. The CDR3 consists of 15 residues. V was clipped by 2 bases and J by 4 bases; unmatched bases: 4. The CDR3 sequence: CASSLGGTSGYEQYF. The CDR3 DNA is TGTGCCAGCAGCTTAGGAGGGACTAGCGGGTACGAGCAGTACTTC. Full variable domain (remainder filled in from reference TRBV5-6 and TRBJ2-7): DAGVTQSPTHLIKTRGQQVTLRCSPKSGHDTVSWYQQALGQGPQFIFQYYEEEERQRGNFPDRFSGHQFPNYSSELNVNALLLGDSALYLCASSLGGTSGYEQYFGPGTRLTVT.

CDR3 coding DNA: TGTGCCAGCAGCCTCGACCGACCGGGGGTCTCCTACGAGCAGTACTTC. The encoded protein is CASSLDRPGVSYEQYF. The chain combines TRBV2 with TRBJ2-7; D might be TRBD2 (6 bases). Germline V gene data show CDR1 as SNHLY and CDR2 as FYNNEI. This CDR3 region has 16 residues. Trimming pared 6 bases from V and 0 bases from J, leaving 18 bases between.

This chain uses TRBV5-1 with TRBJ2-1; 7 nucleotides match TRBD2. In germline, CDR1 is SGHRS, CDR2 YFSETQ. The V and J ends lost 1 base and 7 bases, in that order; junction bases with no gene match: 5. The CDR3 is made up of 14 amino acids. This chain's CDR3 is CASSLTGGGNEQFF. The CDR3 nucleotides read TGCGCCAGCAGCTTGACGGGGGGTGGAAATGAGCAGTTCTTC.

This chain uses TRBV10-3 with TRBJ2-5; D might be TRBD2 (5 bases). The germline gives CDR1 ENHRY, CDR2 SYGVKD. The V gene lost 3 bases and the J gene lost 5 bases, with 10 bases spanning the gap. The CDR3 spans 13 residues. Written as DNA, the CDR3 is TGTGCCATCAGTGACGGGGAAGGGGAGACCCAGTACTTC. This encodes CAISDGEGETQYF.

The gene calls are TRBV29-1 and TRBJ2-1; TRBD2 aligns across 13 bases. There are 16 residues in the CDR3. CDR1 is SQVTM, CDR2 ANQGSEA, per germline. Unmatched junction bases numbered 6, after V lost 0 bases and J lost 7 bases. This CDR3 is CSVEDRAGLAGNEQFF. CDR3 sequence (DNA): TGCAGCGTTGAAGATAGGGCGGGACTAGCGGGAAATGAGCAGTTCTTC.

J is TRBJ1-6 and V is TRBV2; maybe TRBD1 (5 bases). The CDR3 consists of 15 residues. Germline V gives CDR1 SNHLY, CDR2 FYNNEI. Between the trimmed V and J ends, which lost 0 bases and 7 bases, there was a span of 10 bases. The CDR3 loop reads CASSEAGRSNSPLHF. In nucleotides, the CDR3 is TGTGCCAGCAGTGAAGCGGGGCGGAGCAATTCACCCCTCCACTTT.

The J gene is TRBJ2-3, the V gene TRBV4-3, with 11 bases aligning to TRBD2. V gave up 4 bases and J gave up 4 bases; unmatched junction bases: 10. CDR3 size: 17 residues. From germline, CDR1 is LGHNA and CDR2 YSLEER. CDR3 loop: CASSRGTSGRVADTQYF. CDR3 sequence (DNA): TGCGCCAGCAGCCGCGGGACTAGCGGTCGGGTAGCAGATACGCAGTATTTT.

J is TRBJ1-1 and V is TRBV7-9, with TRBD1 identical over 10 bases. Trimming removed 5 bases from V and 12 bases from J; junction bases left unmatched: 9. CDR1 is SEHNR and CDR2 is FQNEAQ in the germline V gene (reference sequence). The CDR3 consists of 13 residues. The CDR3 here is CASSQAGTGASFF. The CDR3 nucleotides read TGTGCCAGCAGCCAGGCCGGGACAGGGGCGTCTTTCTTT.

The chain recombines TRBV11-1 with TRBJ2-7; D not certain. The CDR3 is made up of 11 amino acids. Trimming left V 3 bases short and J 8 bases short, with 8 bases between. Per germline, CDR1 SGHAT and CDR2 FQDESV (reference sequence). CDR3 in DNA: TGTGCCAGCAGCTTGGCGGAGAAGCAGTACTTC. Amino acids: CASSLAEKQYF.

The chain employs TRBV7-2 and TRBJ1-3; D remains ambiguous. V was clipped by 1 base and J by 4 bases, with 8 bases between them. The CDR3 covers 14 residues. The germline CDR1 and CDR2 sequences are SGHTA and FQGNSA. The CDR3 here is CASSLGGRGNTIYF. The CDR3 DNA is TGTGCCAGCAGCTTAGGGGGTAGAGGAAACACCATATATTTT.

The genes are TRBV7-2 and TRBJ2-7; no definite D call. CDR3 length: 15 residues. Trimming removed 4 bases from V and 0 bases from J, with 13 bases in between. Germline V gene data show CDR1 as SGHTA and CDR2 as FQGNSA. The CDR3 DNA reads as TGTGCCAGCAGCTCCTTCGGTCGCAGCTCCTACGAGCAGTACTTC. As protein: CASSSFGRSSYEQYF.

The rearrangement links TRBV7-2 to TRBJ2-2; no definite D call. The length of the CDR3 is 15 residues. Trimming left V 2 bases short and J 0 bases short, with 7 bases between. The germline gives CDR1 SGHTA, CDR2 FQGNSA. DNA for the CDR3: TGTGCCAGCAGCTTAACGGCTTCGAACACCGGGGAGCTGTTTTTT. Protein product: CASSLTASNTGELFF.

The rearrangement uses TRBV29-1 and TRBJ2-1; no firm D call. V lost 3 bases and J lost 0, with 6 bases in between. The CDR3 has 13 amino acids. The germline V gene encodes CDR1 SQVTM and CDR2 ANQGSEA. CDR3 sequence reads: CSVDKFSYNEQFF. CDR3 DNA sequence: TGCAGCGTTGATAAGTTCTCCTACAATGAGCAGTTCTTC.

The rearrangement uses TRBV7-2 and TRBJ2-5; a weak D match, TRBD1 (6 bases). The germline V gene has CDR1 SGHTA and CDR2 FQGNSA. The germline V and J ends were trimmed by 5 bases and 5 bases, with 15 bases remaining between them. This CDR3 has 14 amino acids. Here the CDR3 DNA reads TGTGCCAGCAGCCCGGCCAGGGGACGGGAGACCCAGTACTTC. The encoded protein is CASSPARGRETQYF.

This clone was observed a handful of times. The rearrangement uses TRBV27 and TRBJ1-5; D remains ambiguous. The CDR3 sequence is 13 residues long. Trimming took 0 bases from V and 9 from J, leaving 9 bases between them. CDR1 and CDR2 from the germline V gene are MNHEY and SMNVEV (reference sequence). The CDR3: CASSLSGNGPQHF. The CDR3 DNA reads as TGTGCCAGCAGTTTATCAGGGAATGGGCCCCAGCATTTT.

In DNA, the CDR3 is TGTGCCAGCAGCGGCCTCAGGGGCCACGAGCAGTACTTC. As protein: CASSGLRGHEQYF. V is TRBV2 and J is TRBJ2-7, with a weak D call TRBD1 (6 bases). The CDR3 contains 13 residues. The V gene's germline CDR1 is SNHLY and CDR2 FYNNEI. V lost 6 bases, J lost 5 bases, and 14 bases lay in between.

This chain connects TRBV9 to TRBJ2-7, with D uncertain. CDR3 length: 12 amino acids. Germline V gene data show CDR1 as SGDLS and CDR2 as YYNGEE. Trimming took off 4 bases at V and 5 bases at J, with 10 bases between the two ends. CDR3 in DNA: TGTGCCAGCAGCTCTCGAGGAAACGAGCAGTACTTC. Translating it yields CASSSRGNEQYF.

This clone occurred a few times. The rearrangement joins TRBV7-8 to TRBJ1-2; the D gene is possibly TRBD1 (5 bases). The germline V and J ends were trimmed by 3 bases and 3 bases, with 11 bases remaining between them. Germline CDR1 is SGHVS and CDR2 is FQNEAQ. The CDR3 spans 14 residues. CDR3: CASSFSGTDYGYTF. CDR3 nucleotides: TGTGCCAGCAGCTTTAGTGGGACCGACTATGGCTACACCTTC.

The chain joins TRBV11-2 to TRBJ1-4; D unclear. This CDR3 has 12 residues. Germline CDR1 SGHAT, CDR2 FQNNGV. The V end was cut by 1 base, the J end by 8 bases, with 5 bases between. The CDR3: CASSLGGEKLFF. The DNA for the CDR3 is TGTGCCAGCAGCTTAGGAGGGGAAAAACTGTTTTTT.

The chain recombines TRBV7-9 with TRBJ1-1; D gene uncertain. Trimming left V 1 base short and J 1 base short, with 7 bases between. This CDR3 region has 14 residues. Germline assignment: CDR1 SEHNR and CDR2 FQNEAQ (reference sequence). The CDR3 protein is CASSLGDSNTEAFF. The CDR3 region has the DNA TGTGCCAGCAGCTTAGGGGATTCGAACACTGAAGCTTTCTTT.

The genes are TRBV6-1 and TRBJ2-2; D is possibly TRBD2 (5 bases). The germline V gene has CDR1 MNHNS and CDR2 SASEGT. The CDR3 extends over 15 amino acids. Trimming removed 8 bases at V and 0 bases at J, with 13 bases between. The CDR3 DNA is TGTGCCAGCGAAGCGGTCCAGACGAACACCGGGGAGCTGTTTTTT. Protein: CASEAVQTNTGELFF.

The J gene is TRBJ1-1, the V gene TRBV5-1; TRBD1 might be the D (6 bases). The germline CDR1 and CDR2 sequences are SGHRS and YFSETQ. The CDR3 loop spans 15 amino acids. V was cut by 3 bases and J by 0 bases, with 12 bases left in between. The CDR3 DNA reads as TGCGCCAGCAGCTACGATGACAGGATGAACACTGAAGCTTTCTTT. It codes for CASSYDDRMNTEAFF.

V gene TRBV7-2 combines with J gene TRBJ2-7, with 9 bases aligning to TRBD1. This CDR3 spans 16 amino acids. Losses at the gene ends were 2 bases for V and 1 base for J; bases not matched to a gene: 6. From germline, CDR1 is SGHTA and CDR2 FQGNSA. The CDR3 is CASSLRWDRVSYEQYF. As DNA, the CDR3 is TGTGCCAGCAGCTTAAGGTGGGACAGGGTATCCTACGAGCAGTACTTC.